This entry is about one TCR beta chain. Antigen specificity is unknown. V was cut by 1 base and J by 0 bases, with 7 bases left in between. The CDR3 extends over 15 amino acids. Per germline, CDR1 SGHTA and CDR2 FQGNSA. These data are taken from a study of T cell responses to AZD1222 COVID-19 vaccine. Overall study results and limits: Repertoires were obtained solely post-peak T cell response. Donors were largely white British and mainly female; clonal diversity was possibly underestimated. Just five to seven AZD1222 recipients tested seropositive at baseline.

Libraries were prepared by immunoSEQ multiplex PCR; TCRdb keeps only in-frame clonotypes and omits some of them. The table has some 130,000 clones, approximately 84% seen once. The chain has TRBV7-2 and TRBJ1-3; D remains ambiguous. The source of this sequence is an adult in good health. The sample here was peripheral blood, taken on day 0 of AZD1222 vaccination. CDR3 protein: CASSLDAHSGNTIYF. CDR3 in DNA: TGTGCCAGCAGCTTAGACGCGCACTCTGGAAACACCATATATTTT.